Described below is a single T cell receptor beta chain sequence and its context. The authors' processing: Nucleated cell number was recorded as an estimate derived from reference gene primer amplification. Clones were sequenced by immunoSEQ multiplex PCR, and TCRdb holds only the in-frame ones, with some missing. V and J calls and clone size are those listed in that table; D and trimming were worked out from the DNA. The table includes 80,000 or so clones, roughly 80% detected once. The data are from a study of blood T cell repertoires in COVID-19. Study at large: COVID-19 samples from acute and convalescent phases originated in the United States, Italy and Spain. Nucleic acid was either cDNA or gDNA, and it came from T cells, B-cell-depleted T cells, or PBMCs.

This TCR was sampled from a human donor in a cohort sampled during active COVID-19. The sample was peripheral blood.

CDR3 loop: CASSGQRYGYTF. The CDR3 DNA is TGTGCCAGCAGTGGACAGCGATATGGCTACACCTTC. The genes are TRBV6-2 or TRBV6-3 and TRBJ1-2, with a tentative D call TRBD1 (6 bases). The germline V gene has CDR1 MNHEY and CDR2 SVGEGT. The CDR3 has 12 amino acids. V gave up 5 bases and J gave up 5 bases, with 9 bases separating them.